This T cell receptor beta chain was documented in a study of T-cell reconstitution after alpha-beta-depleted transplantation in children. Study results and limitations: Elevated TCRbeta diversity at day 60 was traced, in some patients, to surviving recipient T cells and thymic progenitors. The study reportedly traced alpha-beta T cells about two months after transplant to several hundred expanded graft clones. The authors attributed T-cell counts and diversity one year after transplant mostly to newly produced T cells.

For TCRbeta, the library was prepared with unique molecular identifiers. TCRdb redid the calling of the PCR reads with MiXCR, one entry per CDR3 protein. The sample holds about 180,000 distinct CDR3 sequences, more than 9.5% seen once. This clonotype was seen ten or more times. Its antigen remains unidentified. Germline V lookup: CDR1 SNHLY, CDR2 FYNNEI. The CDR3 is 15 amino acids. The germline V and J ends were trimmed by 5 bases and 7 bases, with 18 bases remaining between them. The sequence was obtained from a boy aged 2 to 10 with acute myeloid leukemia, due to receive a stem cell transplant. The chain uses TRBV2 and TRBJ1-5; maybe TRBD1 (6 bases). Sequencing was performed on PBMCs, taken before TCRalphabeta/CD19-depleted stem cell transplant. The DNA for the CDR3 is TGTGCCAGCAGTTTGGTCGGTCAGGGGTACCAGCCCCAGCATTTT. This sequence encodes CASSLVGQGYQPQHF.